Shown below are 31 T cell receptor beta chains from a single sample sequenced in a study of identical twins. One entry per CDR3 protein results from TCRdb running MiXCR on the 5' RACE reads. In the table there are hundreds of thousands of distinct CDR3 sequences, 10% to 15% of which are singletons. Separately, the same data were catalogued under a study of yellow fever vaccine responses in identical twins.

Sample: PBMCs. The receptors were sampled from a woman under 30 in good health.

This clonotype came up a few times. The CDR3 region has the DNA TGTGCCAGCAGCTATTCCGGGGGGGCGTCGAAGACCCAGTACTTC. Translated: CASSYSGGASKTQYF. The rearrangement uses TRBV7-2 and TRBJ2-5, with 8 bases that match TRBD2. CDR3 length equals 15 residues. The junction had 10 bases not matched to a gene; V was cut back by 4 bases and J by 6 bases. CDR1 SGHTA and CDR2 FQGNSA come from the germline V gene.

This clonotype was picked up a small number of times. This rearrangement joins TRBV11-2 to TRBJ2-4, with a possible D match to TRBD2 (5 bases). V dropped 0 bases and J dropped 15 bases, with 15 bases sitting between them. CDR3 size: 13 residues. CDR1 and CDR2 from the germline V gene are SGHAT and FQNNGV. In DNA, the CDR3 is TGTGCCAGCAGCTTAGACCCCCCGGCGGGTGGGTACTTC. Translating it yields CASSLDPPAGGYF.

This chain joins TRBV5-1 and TRBJ2-5, with 13 bases matching TRBD2. V trimming: 1 base; J trimming: 3 bases; junction bases outside the gene matches: 3. The CDR3 contains 16 residues. CDR1 is SGHRS and CDR2 is YFSETQ in the germline V gene. The CDR3 loop reads CASSLPGLAGEETQYF. CDR3 coding DNA: TGCGCCAGCAGCTTGCCTGGACTAGCGGGAGAAGAGACCCAGTACTTC.

The gene calls are TRBV2 and TRBJ2-1; 7 bases line up with TRBD2. The CDR3 runs 10 residues. The ends lost 8 bases at V and 13 bases at J; junction bases unmatched: 5. Germline V gene sequence: CDR1 SNHLY, CDR2 FYNNEI. The DNA of the CDR3 is TGTGCCAGCCGGGGGGACTACCAGTTCTTC. Its protein product is CASRGDYQFF.

This clonotype was counted at least ten times. The chain couples TRBV27 to TRBJ2-2, with 7 bases that match TRBD1. V dropped 6 bases and J dropped 5; count of bases not matched to a gene: 6. Germline-derived CDR1 and CDR2 are MNHEY and SMNVEV (reference sequence). The CDR3 sequence is 14 residues long. The CDR3 region has the DNA TGTGCCAGCAGACCCGACAGGGTAACCGGGGAGCTGTTTTTT. It encodes CASRPDRVTGELFF.

V is TRBV12-3 or TRBV12-4 and J is TRBJ1-1; 7 nucleotides match TRBD1. V dropped 4 bases and J dropped 7; count of bases not matched to a gene: 6. The CDR3 runs to 13 residues. The CDR3 DNA follows: TGTGCCAGCAGTTCAAACCGGGACAGTGAAGCTTTCTTT. Its translation is CASSSNRDSEAFF.

A few counts support this clonotype. The chain carries TRBV6-2 or TRBV6-3 and TRBJ2-5, with D possibly matching TRBD2 (5 bases). The V and J ends lost 6 bases and 5 bases respectively, with 19 bases between them. The CDR3 totals 15 residues. Germline assignment: CDR1 MNHEY and CDR2 SVGEGT. CDR3 region: CASSPITGMDETQYF. The CDR3 coding sequence is TGTGCCAGCAGCCCCATTACCGGGATGGACGAGACCCAGTACTTC.

The chain couples TRBV13 to TRBJ2-5; D unclear. Germline V lookup: CDR1 PRHDT, CDR2 FYEKMQ (reference sequence). V dropped 1 base and J dropped 2 bases, with 11 bases sitting between them. The CDR3 sequence is 15 residues long. For the CDR3, the DNA is TGTGCCAGCAGCTTAGACGGCAGCCGGCAAGAGACCCAGTACTTC. This codes for CASSLDGSRQETQYF.

The rearrangement joins TRBV11-2 to TRBJ2-3, with D uncertain. Trimming removed 2 bases at V and 0 bases at J, with 6 bases between. The CDR3 length is 14 residues. Germline assignment: CDR1 SGHAT and CDR2 FQNNGV. CDR3 amino acids: CASSLFGSTDTQYF. In DNA form, the CDR3 reads TGTGCCAGCAGCTTATTCGGGAGCACAGATACGCAGTATTTT.

The chain has TRBV15 and TRBJ1-2; possible D gene TRBD1, 6 bases. The germline V gene encodes CDR1 LNHNV and CDR2 YYDKDF (reference sequence). The V gene lost 1 base and the J gene lost 4 bases, with 7 bases spanning the gap. The CDR3 covers 13 residues. The CDR3 sequence: CATSRVDSYGYTF. The CDR3 DNA sequence: TGTGCCACCAGCAGAGTGGACAGCTATGGCTACACCTTC.

This clonotype was detected ten times or more. V and J are TRBV5-1 and TRBJ1-1; D possibly corresponds to TRBD1 (5 bases). Trimming took off 4 bases at V and 0 bases at J, with 10 bases between the two ends. In germline, CDR1 is SGHRS, CDR2 YFSETQ. The CDR3 spans 14 residues. CDR3 region: CASSTQALNTEAFF. Written as DNA, the CDR3 is TGCGCCAGCAGCACACAGGCCCTGAACACTGAAGCTTTCTTT.

This clonotype was detected a few times. V is TRBV9 and J is TRBJ2-1; D could derive from TRBD1 or TRBD2 (5 bases each). Germline lookup yields CDR1 SGDLS and CDR2 YYNGEE. V was cut by 4 bases and J by 6 bases, with 20 bases left in between. CDR3 length: 16 amino acids. CDR3 in amino acids: CASSFPGDALGNEQFF. The CDR3 DNA reads as TGTGCCAGCAGCTTCCCTGGGGACGCCCTCGGCAATGAGCAGTTCTTC.

CDR3 DNA sequence: TGTGCCAGCAGTGAACGGGACGGTGGTGGGAACACTGAAGCTTTCTTT. Amino acids: CASSERDGGGNTEAFF. V usage is TRBV6-1 and J usage is TRBJ1-1; a possible D gene is TRBD1 (5 bases). V gave up 2 bases and J gave up 1 base, with 14 bases separating them. The germline gives CDR1 MNHNS, CDR2 SASEGT. This CDR3 region has 16 residues.

This clonotype was recorded many times. The chain carries TRBV20-1 and TRBJ2-1; D ambiguous. The CDR3 extends over 13 amino acids. V lost 0 bases and J lost 7, with 10 bases in between. Per germline, CDR1 DFQATT and CDR2 SNEGSKA (reference sequence). The CDR3 region has the DNA TGCAGTGCTAGAGATGTGCAAGCGAATGAGCAGTTCTTC. It encodes CSARDVQANEQFF.

In its sample, this clonotype was seen a few times. The chain recombines TRBV5-1 with TRBJ2-6, with a tentative D call TRBD1 (6 bases). Germline CDR1 is SGHRS and CDR2 is YFSETQ. The CDR3 spans 18 residues. The V end was cut by 0 bases, the J end by 0 bases, with 13 bases between. CDR3 region: CASSLGSGHDSGANVLTF. CDR3 DNA: TGCGCCAGCAGCTTGGGGTCGGGACACGACTCTGGGGCCAACGTCCTGACTTTC.

This clonotype was recorded many times. This chain joins TRBV28 and TRBJ2-1; TRBD2 might be the D (6 bases). V was trimmed by 3 bases and J by 4 bases, leaving 13 bases between them. Germline V gives CDR1 MDHEN, CDR2 SYDVKM. The CDR3 totals 15 residues. The CDR3 DNA reads as TGTGCCAGCAGTTTGCCGGGAGACTCGTACAATGAGCAGTTCTTC. Amino acid sequence: CASSLPGDSYNEQFF.

This clonotype has only a few counts. The rearrangement joins TRBV28 to TRBJ2-1; 14 bases map to TRBD2. This CDR3 spans 13 amino acids. V gave up 6 bases and J gave up 10 bases; unmatched junction bases: 2. Germline CDR1 reads MDHEN; CDR2 reads SYDVKM. The DNA for the CDR3 is TGTGCCAGCAGGACTAGCGGGAGGGAGGAGCAGTTCTTC. Translation: CASRTSGREEQFF.

This clonotype was seen only a few times. The chain joins TRBV15 to TRBJ2-1; 11 nucleotides agree with TRBD2. The CDR3 runs to 16 residues. V lost 1 base, J lost 6 bases, and 5 bases stayed unmatched. The germline gives CDR1 LNHNV, CDR2 YYDKDF (reference sequence). CDR3 in amino acids: CATSRVSGRATNEQFF. The CDR3 coding sequence is TGTGCCACCAGCAGAGTTAGCGGGAGGGCCACCAATGAGCAGTTCTTC.

This clonotype was detected a few times. The CDR3 is CASSLKGTNTEAFF. DNA of the CDR3: TGTGCCAGCAGTTTGAAGGGGACAAACACTGAAGCTTTCTTT. The chain links TRBV28 to TRBJ1-1; perhaps TRBD1 as D (6 bases). The CDR3 consists of 14 residues. The V gene's germline CDR1 is MDHEN and CDR2 SYDVKM. Trimming stripped 3 bases from V and 2 bases from J, with 10 bases between. Full variable domain (missing parts from reference TRBV28 and TRBJ1-1): DVKVTQSSRYLVKRTGEKVFLECVQDMDHENMFWYRQDPGLGLRLIYFSYDVKMKEKGDIPEGYSVSREKKERFSLILESASTNQTSMYLCASSLKGTNTEAFFGQGTRLTVV.

This clonotype has just a few counts. The chain carries TRBV7-9 and TRBJ2-5; the D gene is possibly TRBD1 (5 bases). The germline V and J ends were trimmed by 4 bases and 2 bases, with 14 bases remaining between them. The CDR3 sequence is 15 residues long. Germline values: CDR1 SEHNR, CDR2 FQNEAQ (reference sequence). The CDR3 sequence: CASSSFQGKQETQYF. In nucleotides, the CDR3 is TGTGCCAGCAGCTCTTTTCAGGGAAAACAAGAGACCCAGTACTTC.

This clonotype was detected only a few times. This chain connects TRBV5-1 to TRBJ2-5, with 11 nucleotides matching TRBD2. Per the germline V gene, CDR1 is SGHRS and CDR2 is YFSETQ. Losses at the gene ends were 0 bases for V and 2 bases for J; bases not matched to a gene: 6. CDR3 length: 17 residues. CDR3: CASSLGLAGNRQETQYF. CDR3 DNA sequence: TGCGCCAGCAGCTTGGGACTAGCGGGAAACAGGCAAGAGACCCAGTACTTC.

This clonotype appeared a few times. The V gene is TRBV6-1, the J gene TRBJ1-2; D is possibly TRBD1 (6 bases). V was shortened by 5 bases and J by 1 base, with 17 bases between the two germline ends. The CDR3 has 16 amino acids. In germline, CDR1 is MNHNS, CDR2 SASEGT. CDR3 protein: CASSRDNRVLNYGYTF. CDR3 in DNA: TGTGCCAGCAGTCGAGATAACAGGGTTCTTAACTATGGCTACACCTTC.

V is TRBV10-3 and J is TRBJ2-7; D is unresolved. This CDR3 comprises 11 residues. Germline V lookup: CDR1 ENHRY, CDR2 SYGVKD. V lost 0 bases, J lost 6 bases, and 3 bases lay in between. CDR3 nucleotide sequence: TGTGCCATCAGTGAGTCTCTCGAGCAGTACTTC. Its translation is CAISESLEQYF.

This clonotype came up a few times. V usage is TRBV19 and J usage is TRBJ2-5, with no clear D. The V end lost 3 bases, the J end lost 2 bases, and 10 bases lay between the germline ends. Germline lookup yields CDR1 LNHDA and CDR2 SQIVND (reference sequence). This CDR3 region has 14 residues. The CDR3 here is CASSISSAQETQYF. The CDR3 coding sequence is TGTGCCAGTAGTATCTCGAGTGCACAAGAGACCCAGTACTTC.

The chain carries TRBV24-1 and TRBJ2-2, with TRBD1 matching 7 bases. After removal of 4 bases from V and 1 base from J, the junction contained 5 bases not matched to a gene. There are 16 residues in the CDR3. Germline values: CDR1 KGHDR, CDR2 SFDVKD. CDR3 loop: CATSEPRTGNTGELFF. The CDR3 region has the DNA TGTGCCACCAGTGAGCCCCGGACAGGGAACACCGGGGAGCTGTTTTTT.

A note on this clonotype: At one of its ends the junction is not consistent with the germline gene, which may arise from a read error. V is TRBV12-3 or TRBV12-4 and J is TRBJ2-7; 10 bases line up with TRBD2. This CDR3 has 12 residues. Here the CDR3 DNA reads TGTGCCAGCAGTTTAGCAGCGGGAGGGCCCCACTTC. It is translated as CASSLAAGGPHF.

This rearrangement joins TRBV5-8 to TRBJ2-5; 10 nucleotides align to TRBD2. Germline V gene data show CDR1 as SGHTS and CDR2 as YDEGEE. The CDR3 has 15 amino acids. V gave up 4 bases and J gave up 1 base; unmatched junction bases: 4. This CDR3 is CASSLKREGQETQYF. The CDR3 coding sequence is TGTGCCAGCAGCCTAAAGCGGGAGGGCCAAGAGACCCAGTACTTC.

The rearrangement links TRBV29-1 to TRBJ2-7, with 10 positions matching TRBD2. V was pared by 6 bases and J by 2 bases, with 13 bases of the junction left unmatched. The CDR3 is made up of 16 amino acids. Germline-derived CDR1 and CDR2 are SQVTM and ANQGSEA. The CDR3 here is CSVQQPTSGITYEQYF. The DNA of the CDR3 is TGCAGCGTCCAACAACCCACTAGCGGGATTACCTACGAGCAGTACTTC.

This sequence joins TRBV20-1 and TRBJ2-7, with D unresolved. This CDR3 spans 11 amino acids. Trimming took 5 bases from V and 1 from J, leaving 6 bases between them. The germline V gene encodes CDR1 DFQATT and CDR2 SNEGSKA (reference sequence). Here the CDR3 reads CSAGESYEQYV. The CDR3 DNA follows: TGCAGTGCTGGGGAATCCTACGAGCAGTACGTC.

DNA of the CDR3: TGTGCCAGCAGCCCGAATCCGGGACTAGCGGGCCACACCGGGGAGCTGTTTTTT. Translated, it gives CASSPNPGLAGHTGELFF. The V call is TRBV11-3, the J call TRBJ2-2; TRBD2 aligns across 12 bases. Germline-derived CDR1 and CDR2 are SGHNT and YENEEA. The CDR3 contains 18 residues. With 5 bases clipped from V and 3 bases from J, the junction kept 10 bases outside the gene matches.

This clonotype occurred many times. The J gene is TRBJ1-1, the V gene TRBV12-3 or TRBV12-4; D call uncertain. The CDR3 runs 14 residues. The ends were cut back, 2 bases at V and 6 bases at J, with 13 bases in the middle. The CDR3 spells CASSLIGSRAEAFF. Written as DNA, the CDR3 is TGTGCCAGCAGTTTAATAGGGTCGCGAGCTGAAGCTTTCTTT.